These 6 T cell receptor beta chains share one sample of origin, sequenced in a study of cytomegalovirus exposure and HLA in healthy donors. The PCR used 60 Vbeta and 13 Jbeta primers. Using immunoSEQ multiplex PCR, the repertoire was profiled, and TCRdb retains in-frame clones only, with some absent. This table has around 110,000 clones, around two thirds appearing once. The sample was PBMCs. The receptors come from a woman in her thirties or forties in good health and CMV-seropositive.

The J gene is TRBJ2-3, the V gene TRBV27; D is unresolved. CDR3 size: 17 residues. V lost 6 bases and J 1 base, leaving 20 bases between the germline ends. Germline V gene sequence: CDR1 MNHEY, CDR2 SMNVEV (reference sequence). CDR3 in DNA: TGTGCCAGCAGCCCGAGCTTGACAACTGAAGGCACAGATACGCAGTATTTT. It is translated as CASSPSLTTEGTDTQYF.

The V call is TRBV5-6, the J call TRBJ2-2; TRBD2 might be the D (7 bases). Trimming removed 5 bases from V and 3 bases from J, with 17 bases in between. The CDR3 length is 16 residues. Germline lookup yields CDR1 SGHDT and CDR2 YYEEEE. The CDR3 DNA sequence: TGTGCCAGCAGAGGCGTAATAGGGGGGGACACCGGGGAGCTGTTTTTT. As protein: CASRGVIGGDTGELFF.

The chain employs TRBV6-1 and TRBJ1-4, with D uncertain. The CDR3 sequence is 13 residues long. Trimming left V 8 bases short and J 2 bases short, with 9 bases between. The germline V gene has CDR1 MNHNS and CDR2 SASEGT. Here the CDR3 DNA reads TGTGCCAGCGGCCACACCACTAATGAAAAACTGTTTTTT. Translated, it gives CASGHTTNEKLFF.

The gene calls are TRBV4-2 and TRBJ2-7; no clear D gene. In germline, CDR1 is LGHNA, CDR2 YNFKEQ. There are 14 residues in the CDR3. The V gene lost 1 base and the J gene lost 5 bases, with 12 bases spanning the gap. CDR3 amino acids: CASSQVSTLDEQYF. DNA of the CDR3: TGTGCCAGCAGCCAAGTATCTACCCTCGACGAGCAGTACTTC.

The chain employs TRBV5-1 and TRBJ1-3; D unresolved. Germline CDR1 is SGHRS and CDR2 is YFSETQ. V was shortened by 0 bases and J by 0 bases, with 7 bases between the two germline ends. CDR3 length equals 15 residues. The CDR3 loop is CASSLEASSGNTIYF. CDR3 nucleotides: TGCGCCAGCAGCTTGGAAGCGAGCTCTGGAAACACCATATATTTT. Based on the CDR3 plus reference TRBV5-1 and TRBJ1-3, the full variable domain is KAGVTQTPRYLIKTRGQQVTLSCSPISGHRSVSWYQQTPGQGLQFLFEYFSETQRNKGNFPGRFSGRQFSNSRSEMNVSTLELGDSALYLCASSLEASSGNTIYFGEGSWLTVV.

The chain combines TRBV4-2 with TRBJ2-7; 8 bases align to TRBD1. The CDR3 covers 14 residues. Losses at the gene ends were 0 bases for V and 4 bases for J; bases not matched to a gene: 2. CDR1 is LGHNA and CDR2 is YNFKEQ in the germline V gene. The CDR3: CASSQDRDRYEQYF. DNA for the CDR3: TGTGCCAGCAGCCAAGACCGGGACAGGTACGAGCAGTACTTC.